This paragraph reports one TCR beta chain. No cognate antigen has been identified for it. Base-call qualities are not available, and no considerably larger clone is one nucleotide away. The data belong to a study of circulating tumor DNA in untreated peripheral T-cell lymphoma (dated by TCRdb to about 2021). At the level of the whole study: Serum samples were collected at baseline and serially during treatment so that circulating tumor DNA carrying tumor TCR clonotypes could be tracked. Overall study results and their limits: Tumor-specific clonotypes were identified in more than 75% of patients, from about 83% of baseline tissues and about 64% of baseline serum samples. Remission over about ten years of follow-up was maintained in a couple of patients with persistently detectable ctDNA after therapy, so relapse was not always predicted by ctDNA persistence. Of the 20 to 25 patients with serial samples, approximately 38% had cleared ctDNA after two cycles, and ctDNA that was detectable after therapy showed a trend toward worse survival.

The library was built by means of the immunoSEQ multiplex PCR assay. TCRdb retrieved this table from immuneACCESS and kept in-frame rearrangements only. Not all clones are present; in checked studies, unresolved V genes account for under half, and no reason is known for the remainder. For this sample the table gives some 1,300 clones, of which 69% were detected only once. The ten largest clones add up to roughly 14% of the sample. In a trial, the study monitored patients with peripheral T-cell lymphoma who were getting frontline treatment by applying next-generation sequencing to their T-cell receptor sequences. The CDR3 holds 12 amino acids from the cysteine to the phenylalanine. Just CDR3 DNA is preserved here, 36 bases in frame from base 1. The junction shows trimming of 0 bases on V and 5 bases on J, plus 5 bases between the germline ends. Via the germline V gene, CDR1 is SGHRS and CDR2 YFSETQ.

This chain joins TRBV5-1 to TRBJ2-5; perhaps TRBD1 is the D gene, with 5 bases matching. Specimen: cell-free DNA from blood serum. The TCR originated in a human donor with peripheral T-cell lymphoma. CDR3 sequence: CASSLDRETQYF. The nucleotide sequence is given as TGCGCCAGCAGCTTGGACAGGGAGACCCAGTACTTC.